Presented here are 18 T cell receptor beta chains from one specimen sequenced in a study of CD8 T cells in Susac syndrome. A quantity of roughly 0.5 to 1 ug RNA underwent reverse transcription using random hexamers. TCRdb ran MiXCR on the immunoSEQ multiplex PCR reads and lists one entry per CDR3 protein. This sample carries about 180,000 distinct CDR3 sequences, approximately 96% of them seen once, and the ten largest clones take about 0.093%. The sequencing sample was made of CD4+ T cells from PBMCs. These receptors were obtained from a human donor with multiple sclerosis.

The gene calls are TRBV28 and TRBJ1-1, with D unclear. V was shortened by 3 bases and J by 8 bases, with 7 bases between the two germline ends. The CDR3 totals 11 residues. The V gene's germline CDR1 is MDHEN and CDR2 SYDVKM. The CDR3 bases are TGTGCCAGCAGTTTGGGGAGAGAAGCTTTCTTT. The encoded protein is CASSLGREAFF.

The genes are TRBV19 and TRBJ1-5; D not resolved. V shed 3 bases and J shed 2 bases, with 11 bases lying between them. This CDR3 has 15 residues. The germline CDR1 and CDR2 sequences are LNHDA and SQIVND (reference sequence). The CDR3 coding sequence is TGTGCCAGTAGTATTAGGGAGATCGGCAATCAGCCCCAGCATTTT. Its translation is CASSIREIGNQPQHF.

The chain links TRBV7-7 to TRBJ2-1; maybe TRBD2 (5 bases). Trimming stripped 0 bases from V and 9 bases from J, with 12 bases between. Per the germline V gene, CDR1 is SSHAT and CDR2 is FNYEAQ (reference sequence). The CDR3 totals 14 residues. CDR3 sequence: CASSLAKSSGEQFF. CDR3 nucleotide sequence: TGTGCCAGCAGCTTAGCGAAGTCCAGCGGTGAGCAGTTCTTC.

This clonotype appeared a few times. The chain employs TRBV20-1 and TRBJ1-1, with D unclear. The CDR3 runs to 13 residues. The ends were cut back, 1 base at V and 1 base at J, with 7 bases in the middle. Germline V gene lookup returns CDR1 DFQATT and CDR2 SNEGSKA (reference sequence). The DNA for the CDR3 is TGCAGTGCTAGAGGGACGGCGAACACTGAAGCTTTCTTT. Its translation is CSARGTANTEAFF.

This chain joins TRBV19 and TRBJ1-2, with D possibly TRBD1 on 5 matching bases. This CDR3 region has 13 residues. V shed 3 bases and J shed 3 bases, with 8 bases lying between them. CDR1 is LNHDA and CDR2 is SQIVND in the germline V gene (reference sequence). CDR3 DNA sequence: TGTGCCAGTAGTATCTTGGGGCACTATGGCTACACCTTC. Encoded protein: CASSILGHYGYTF. Based on the CDR3 plus reference TRBV19 and TRBJ1-2, the full variable domain is DGGITQSPKYLFRKEGQNVTLSCEQNLNHDAMYWYRQDPGQGLRLIYYSQIVNDFQKGDIAEGYSVSREKKESFPLTVTSAQKNPTAFYLCASSILGHYGYTFGSGTRLTVV.

In DNA form, the CDR3 reads TGCAGCGTTGGTGGGGACAGGGTGGCACCCTACGAGCAGTACTTC. Amino acid sequence: CSVGGDRVAPYEQYF. The chain is built from TRBV29-1 and TRBJ2-7; 9 bases agree with TRBD1. Germline-derived CDR1 and CDR2 are SQVTM and ANQGSEA. CDR3 length equals 15 residues. After removal of 4 bases from V and 2 bases from J, the junction contained 9 bases not matched to a gene.

The chain is built from TRBV5-1 and TRBJ2-1; 7 nucleotides agree with TRBD1. V lost 4 bases, J lost 2 bases, and 3 bases stayed unmatched. Germline lookup yields CDR1 SGHRS and CDR2 YFSETQ. The CDR3 has 14 residues. The CDR3 coding sequence is TGCGCCAGCAGCCCCGGACAGGCCTACAATGAGCAGTTCTTC. Encoded protein: CASSPGQAYNEQFF.

The chain joins TRBV7-9 to TRBJ2-5; the match to TRBD1 covers 9 bases. V lost 7 bases, J lost 4 bases, and 13 bases stayed unmatched. In germline, CDR1 is SEHNR, CDR2 FQNEAQ (reference sequence). This CDR3 contains 16 residues. The CDR3 loop reads CASTIPRTGVGETQYF. CDR3 sequence (DNA): TGTGCCAGCACCATACCAAGGACAGGGGTCGGAGAGACCCAGTACTTC.

Only one count was recorded for this clonotype. This chain joins TRBV20-1 and TRBJ1-5; weak D call: TRBD1 (6 bases). Germline loops: CDR1 DFQATT, CDR2 SNEGSKA (reference sequence). V was cut by 6 bases and J by 4 bases, with 13 bases left in between. The CDR3 totals 13 residues. The CDR3 reads CSAEQGPNQPQHF. The CDR3 bases are TGCAGTGCAGAACAGGGACCAAATCAGCCCCAGCATTTT.

This clonotype was seen once. The rearrangement uses TRBV7-9 and TRBJ2-3; D unclear. The germline CDR1 and CDR2 sequences are SEHNR and FQNEAQ (reference sequence). Trimming pared 3 bases from V and 1 base from J, leaving 11 bases between. This CDR3 spans 15 amino acids. For the CDR3, the DNA is TGTGCCAGCAGCTTTATTGAACTCCGCACAGATACGCAGTATTTT. Encoded protein: CASSFIELRTDTQYF.

V gene TRBV20-1 combines with J gene TRBJ2-1; 11 positions agree with TRBD1. Germline-derived CDR1 and CDR2 are DFQATT and SNEGSKA (reference sequence). V dropped 5 bases and J dropped 9; count of bases not matched to a gene: 12. The CDR3 totals 15 residues. CDR3 sequence: CSAAPGTGGGGEQFF. As DNA, the CDR3 is TGCAGTGCTGCTCCCGGGACAGGGGGGGGTGGTGAGCAGTTCTTC.

This chain joins TRBV20-1 and TRBJ1-4; TRBD1 might be the D (6 bases). The CDR3 runs 11 residues. V shed 4 bases and J shed 14 bases, with 14 bases lying between them. Germline assignment: CDR1 DFQATT and CDR2 SNEGSKA (reference sequence). The CDR3 coding sequence is TGCAGTGCTATCAGGGGTATGTTGCTGTTTTTT. It is translated as CSAIRGMLLFF.

The CDR3 is CASSFGAATDTQYF. The CDR3 bases are TGTGCCAGCAGTTTTGGGGCGGCCACAGATACGCAGTATTTT. V is TRBV12-3 or TRBV12-4 and J is TRBJ2-3; tentatively, D is TRBD1 (5 bases). The V end lost 3 bases, the J end lost 2 bases, and 9 bases lay between the germline ends. There are 14 residues in the CDR3.

The V and J genes are TRBV7-9 and TRBJ2-3; D might be TRBD1 (6 bases). Trimming took 6 bases from V and 6 from J, leaving 10 bases between them. The germline gives CDR1 SEHNR, CDR2 FQNEAQ (reference sequence). The CDR3 totals 12 residues. Here the CDR3 reads CASRSRGDTQYF. In nucleotides, the CDR3 is TGTGCCAGCAGGTCTAGGGGGGATACGCAGTATTTT.

This rearrangement joins TRBV28 to TRBJ2-5, with D hard to call. Between the trimmed V and J ends, which lost 5 bases and 3 bases, there was a span of 22 bases. The CDR3 is 17 amino acids. From germline, CDR1 is MDHEN and CDR2 SYDVKM. CDR3: CASSPVAGRWTKETQYF. The DNA of the CDR3 is TGTGCCAGCAGTCCCGTAGCCGGACGGTGGACCAAAGAGACCCAGTACTTC.

The sample holds one count of this clonotype. This sequence joins TRBV3-1 and TRBJ2-3; 10 nucleotides align to TRBD1. The germline CDR1 and CDR2 sequences are LGHDT and YNNKEL (reference sequence). This CDR3 has 15 amino acids. With 4 bases clipped from V and 4 bases from J, the junction kept 5 bases outside the gene matches. As DNA, the CDR3 is TGTGCCAGCAGCCCCGCCGGGACAGGGGCAGATACGCAGTATTTT. The encoded protein is CASSPAGTGADTQYF.

V and J are TRBV3-1 and TRBJ1-6, with D hard to call. The germline gives CDR1 LGHDT, CDR2 YNNKEL (reference sequence). The V gene lost 3 bases and the J gene lost 6 bases, with 15 bases spanning the gap. CDR3 length: 16 residues. In nucleotides, the CDR3 is TGTGCCAGCAGCCACGAAATGGGCGCGGGTAATTCACCCCTCCACTTT. Its protein is CASSHEMGAGNSPLHF.

This clonotype was counted a single time. The V call is TRBV5-1, the J call TRBJ2-7; 7 bases are shared with TRBD1. Trimming at V came to 2 bases and at J to 5 bases, leaving 10 bases not matched to a gene. Germline CDR1 reads SGHRS; CDR2 reads YFSETQ. The CDR3 runs 15 residues. CDR3 region: CASSFPTGASNEQYF. CDR3 in DNA: TGCGCCAGCAGCTTTCCCACAGGGGCAAGTAACGAGCAGTACTTC.